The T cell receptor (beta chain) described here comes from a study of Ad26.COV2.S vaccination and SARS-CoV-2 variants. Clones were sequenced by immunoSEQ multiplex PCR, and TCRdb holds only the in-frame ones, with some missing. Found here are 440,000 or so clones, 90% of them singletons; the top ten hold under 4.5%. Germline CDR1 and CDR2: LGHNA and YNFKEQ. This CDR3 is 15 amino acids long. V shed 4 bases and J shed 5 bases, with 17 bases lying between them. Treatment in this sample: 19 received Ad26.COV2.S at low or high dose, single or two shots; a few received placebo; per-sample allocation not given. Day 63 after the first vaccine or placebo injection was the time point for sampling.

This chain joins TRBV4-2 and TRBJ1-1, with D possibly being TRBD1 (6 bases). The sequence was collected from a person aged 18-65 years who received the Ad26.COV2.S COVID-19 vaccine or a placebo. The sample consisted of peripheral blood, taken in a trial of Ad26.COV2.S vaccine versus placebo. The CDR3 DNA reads TGTGCCAGCAGCCCAGGGGAGGGTTTGAGTACTGAAGCTTTCTTT. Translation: CASSPGEGLSTEAFF.